This T cell receptor beta chain was captured in a study of OX40 agonist ivuxolimab in advanced cancers. About the research overall: Patients enrolled in dose escalation were diagnosed with hepatocellular carcinoma, melanoma, renal cell or head and neck cancer.

To note about this clone: Antigen unknown.

V lost 4 bases and J 7 bases, leaving 17 bases between the germline ends. The V gene's germline CDR1 is MNHEY and CDR2 SMNVEV (reference sequence). The CDR3 runs 14 residues. Patients were ruled out by autoimmune disease history or systemic immunosuppression. Sequencing used immunoSEQ multiplex PCR; TCRdb keeps in-frame clones, though not all of them. The sample yields approximately 34,000 clones, approximately 80% seen once. General study points: Normalized T-cell clonal expansion was also low in a subset of nonresponders. In the 0.1 to 3.0 mg/kg range, CD4+ and CD8+ blood T cells had expanded clonally by week 6.

The chain links TRBV27 to TRBJ2-7, with D perhaps matching TRBD1 or TRBD2 (6 bases each). The source material was CD4+ or CD8+ T cells sorted from blood, sampled in a trial of the OX40 agonist ivuxolimab. The source is an adult with an advanced solid tumor such as melanoma, head and neck, liver or kidney cancer. The CDR3 is CASSYFRGQGEQYF. The CDR3 bases are TGTGCCAGCAGTTATTTCCGGGGGCAAGGGGAGCAGTACTTC.